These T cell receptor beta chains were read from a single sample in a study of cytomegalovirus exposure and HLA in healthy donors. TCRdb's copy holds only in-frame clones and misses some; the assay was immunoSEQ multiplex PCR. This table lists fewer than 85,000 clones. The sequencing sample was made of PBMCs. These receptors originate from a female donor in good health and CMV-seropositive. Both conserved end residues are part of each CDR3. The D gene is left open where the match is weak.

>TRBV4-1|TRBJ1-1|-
TGCGCCAGCAGCCGATTCGGGGGAACTGAAGATTTCTTT
CASSRFGGTEDFF
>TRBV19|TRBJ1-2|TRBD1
TGTGCCAGTAGAGCCACTGCAGGGGGCCTGGATGGCTACACCTTC
CASRATAGGLDGYTF
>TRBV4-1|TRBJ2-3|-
TGCGCCAGCAGCCAGGGACCCTCAGGAGGGTCAGATACGCAGTATTTT
CASSQGPSGGSDTQYF
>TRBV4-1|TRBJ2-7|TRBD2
TGCGCCAGCAGCCAAGCGGGACTAGCGGGAGGACCCAGCTCCTACGAGCAGTACTTC
CASSQAGLAGGPSSYEQYF
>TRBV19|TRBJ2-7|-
TGTGCCAGTAGTATAGCTTGGCAGGTCACCTACGAGCAGTACTTC
CASSIAWQVTYEQYF
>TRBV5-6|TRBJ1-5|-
TGTGCCAGCAGCTTGAGTGGTAGTGGCAATCAGCCCCAGCATTTT
CASSLSGSGNQPQHF
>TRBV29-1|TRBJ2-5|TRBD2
TGCAGCTTAGCGGGGTCCATCGGGGAGACCCAGTACTTC
CSLAGSIGETQYF
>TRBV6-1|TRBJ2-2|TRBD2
TGTGCCAGCAGTGCGGGAGGAACCTCCCCCGGGGAGCTGTTTTTT
CASSAGGTSPGELFF
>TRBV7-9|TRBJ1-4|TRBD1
TGTGCCAGCAGCTTACCGACAGGGATGGGTTTTGGAGATGAAAAACTGTTTTTT
CASSLPTGMGFGDEKLFF
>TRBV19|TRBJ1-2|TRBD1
TGTGCCAGTAGTATAGACAGGGGGACAAGTGGCTACACCTTC
CASSIDRGTSGYTF
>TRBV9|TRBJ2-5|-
TGTGCCAGCAGCGTAGGGGCAGAGCAAGAGACCCAGTACTTC
CASSVGAEQETQYF
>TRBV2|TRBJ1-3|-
TGTGCCAGCAGTGAAGTTGGGAGCTCTGGAAACACCATATATTTT
CASSEVGSSGNTIYF
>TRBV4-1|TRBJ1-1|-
TGCGCCAGCAGCCAAGGACTTCTGAACACTGAAGCTTTCTTT
CASSQGLLNTEAFF
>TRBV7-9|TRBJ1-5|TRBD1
TGTGCCAGCAGCTCGGACAGGGTGCGCAATCAGCCCCAGCATTTT
CASSSDRVRNQPQHF
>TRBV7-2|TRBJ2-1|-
TGTGCCAGCAGCTTACCTCTCGTTAGAAATGAGCAGTTCTTC
CASSLPLVRNEQFF
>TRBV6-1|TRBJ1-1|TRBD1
TGTGCCAGCAGTGAGGTCAGGGGGAGTGGAGGGGCTTTCTTT
CASSEVRGSGGAFF
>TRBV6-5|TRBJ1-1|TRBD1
TGTGCCAGCACCCCAGGGGGGCGCGGCACTGAAGCTTTCTTT
CASTPGGRGTEAFF
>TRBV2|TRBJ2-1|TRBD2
TGTGCCAGCACCAGCCCCCCTTTAGCGGGATCCAAGCAGTTCTTC
CASTSPPLAGSKQFF
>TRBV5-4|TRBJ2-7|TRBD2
TGTGCCAGCAGCTTCGCGGGAGGAACCTACGAGCAGTACTTC
CASSFAGGTYEQYF
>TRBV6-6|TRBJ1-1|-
TGTGCCGGGCAGGTCAAGGGGGACACTGAAGCTTTCTTT
CAGQVKGDTEAFF
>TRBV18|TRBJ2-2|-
TGTGCCAGCTCACCACTAGCCGGTGGGGAGCTGTTTTTT
CASSPLAGGELFF
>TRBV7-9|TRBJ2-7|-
TGTGCCAGCAGCTCAGGGGCCCACGAGCAGTACTTC
CASSSGAHEQYF
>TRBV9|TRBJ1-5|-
TGTGCCAGCAGCGGCGCAGGGTCGCGGCAGCCCCAGCATTTT
CASSGAGSRQPQHF
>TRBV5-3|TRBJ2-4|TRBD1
TGTGCCAGAAGCTTTGGATCCCCGACAGGGCGGACTCGTAGGGACATTCAGTACTTC
CARSFGSPTGRTRRDIQYF
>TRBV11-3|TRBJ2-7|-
TGTGCCAGCAGCTTTCATCGGGGTACCTACGAGCAGTACTTC
CASSFHRGTYEQYF
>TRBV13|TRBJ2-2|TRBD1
TGTGCCAGCAGCTTAGGCTACGGGACAGAGAACACCGGGGAGCTGTTTTTT
CASSLGYGTENTGELFF
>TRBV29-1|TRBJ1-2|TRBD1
TGCAGCGTGCCGGGACAGGGGGCCCATGGCTACACCTTC
CSVPGQGAHGYTF
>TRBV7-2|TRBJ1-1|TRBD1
TGTGCCAGCAGCTTAGCGTCAGGGGGCGCGTACACTGAAGCTTTCTTT
CASSLASGGAYTEAFF
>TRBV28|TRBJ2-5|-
TGTGCCAGCAACCAAGGTTCGGCCAGGGCAGAGACCCAGTACTTC
CASNQGSARAETQYF
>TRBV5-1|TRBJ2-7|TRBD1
TGCGCCAGCAGCGGACCGGGACAGGGTTTAGAGCAGTACTTC
CASSGPGQGLEQYF
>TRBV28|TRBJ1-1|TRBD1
TGTGCCAGCAGCTTGGAGGGGGCTTCTGAAGCTTTCTTT
CASSLEGASEAFF
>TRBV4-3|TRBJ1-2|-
TGCGCCAGCAGCCAAGTGGGCGCAGGGAAGGAGGGCTATGGCTACACCTTC
CASSQVGAGKEGYGYTF
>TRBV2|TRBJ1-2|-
TGTGCCAGCAAACGGGGGGACTATGGCTACACCTTC
CASKRGDYGYTF
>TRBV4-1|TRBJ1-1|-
TGCGCCAGCAGCCTTCTGGGACAGAACACTGAAGCTTTCTTT
CASSLLGQNTEAFF
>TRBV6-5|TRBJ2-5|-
TGTGCCAGCAGTTACTCGAGTGGTACCCAGTACTTC
CASSYSSGTQYF
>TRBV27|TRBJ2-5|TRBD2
TGTGCCAGCAGGACCCGGGGACTAGCGGGACAAGAGACCCAGTACTTC
CASRTRGLAGQETQYF
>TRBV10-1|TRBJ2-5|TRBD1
TGCGCCAGCAGTGAGAAAGACAGGGAGAAAGAGACCCAGTACTTC
CASSEKDREKETQYF
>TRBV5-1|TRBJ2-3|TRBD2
TGCGCCAGCAGCACCGTAGCGGGGGGGCCCCCAGATACGCAGTATTTT
CASSTVAGGPPDTQYF
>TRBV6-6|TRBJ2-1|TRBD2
TGTGCCGCTAGCGGGGGGTTCTCCTGGAACAATGAGCAGTTCTTC
CAASGGFSWNNEQFF
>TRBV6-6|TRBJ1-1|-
TGTGCCAGCAGTTACTCTAGGGGGGGCGGCCCCCCTGAAGCTTTCTTT
CASSYSRGGGPPEAFF
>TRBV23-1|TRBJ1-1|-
TGCGCCAGCAGCCCTCGCGGGGCCACTGAAGCTTTCTTT
CASSPRGATEAFF
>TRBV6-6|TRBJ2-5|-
TGTGCCAGCACTACAGGGCTCCGCGAGACCCAGTACTTC
CASTTGLRETQYF
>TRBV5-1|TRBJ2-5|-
TGCGCCAGCAGCCTAAACACAGGGTATTATAAAGAGACCCAGTACTTC
CASSLNTGYYKETQYF
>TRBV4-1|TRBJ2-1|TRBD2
TGCGCCAGCAGCCAAGTACTAGCGGGAGGGCAAAATGAGCAGTTCTTC
CASSQVLAGGQNEQFF
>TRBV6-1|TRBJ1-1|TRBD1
TGTGCCAGCAGTGAAATGCCTGACAGGGTGGGAAACACTGAAGCTTTCTTT
CASSEMPDRVGNTEAFF
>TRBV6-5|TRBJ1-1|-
TGTGCCAGCAGTTACGCAGGGCTTGCTTTCTTT
CASSYAGLAFF
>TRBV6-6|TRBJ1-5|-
TGTGCCAGCAGTTACTACCCTACAGGGATGAAGGAGCCCCAGCATTTT
CASSYYPTGMKEPQHF
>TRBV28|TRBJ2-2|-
TGTGCCAGCAGTGGCCCCCGCATCTCCACCGGGGAGCTGTTTTTT
CASSGPRISTGELFF
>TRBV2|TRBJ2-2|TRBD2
TGTGCCAGCAGTTCCCGGACTAGCGGGGGGACCGGGGAGCTGTTTTTT
CASSSRTSGGTGELFF
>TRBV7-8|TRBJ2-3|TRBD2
TGTGCCAGCAGCGGTTGGGGGACTAGCGGGGAGGAAGGCACAGATACGCAGTATTTT
CASSGWGTSGEEGTDTQYF
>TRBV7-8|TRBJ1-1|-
TGTGCCAGCAGCTTACTTCGTAACACTGAAGCTTTCTTT
CASSLLRNTEAFF